These T cell receptor beta chains were read from a single sample in a study of blood T cells in healthy people across ages. TCRdb processed the 5' RACE reads anew with MiXCR; each CDR3 protein has one entry. Altogether 760,000 or so distinct CDR3 sequences are present, around a quarter being singletons, with the ten largest covering 9.4%. This same sample was also part of a study on T cells of mothers and their children.

What was sequenced was blood. Receptors originate from a boy aged 5 to 17 in good health. Each CDR3 is given with its conserved first and last residue. D genes are given only for firm matches. A row's size may be missing; if present it is once, few, many or a size class.

few	TRBJ2-4	TRBV4-2	TRBD2	CASSLISGGEKNIQYF	TGTGCCAGCAGCCTGATTAGCGGGGGAGAAAAAAACATTCAGTACTTC
-	TRBJ2-1	TRBV10-3	-	CAISEPRKNNEQFF	TGTGCCATCAGTGAGCCTAGGAAAAACAATGAGCAGTTCTTC
-	TRBJ1-5	TRBV7-2	-	CASSFFNQPQHF	TGTGCCAGCAGCTTCTTCAATCAGCCCCAGCATTTT
-	TRBJ1-2	TRBV29-1	TRBD1	CSVERGLDNGYTF	TGCAGCGTTGAAAGGGGGCTAGATAATGGCTACACCTTC
few	TRBJ2-5	TRBV29-1	-	CSVEDPRYQETQYF	TGCAGCGTTGAAGACCCCAGGTACCAAGAGACCCAGTACTTC
few	TRBJ1-2	TRBV27	-	CASSLTGNNYGYTF	TGTGCCAGCAGTTTAACCGGGAATAACTATGGCTACACCTTC
-	TRBJ2-1	TRBV11-2	-	CASRRAGLNEQFF	TGTGCTAGCAGGAGGGCCGGTTTGAATGAGCAGTTCTTC
-	TRBJ2-4	TRBV28	TRBD2	CASSLESGEGNKNIQYF	TGTGCCAGCAGTTTAGAATCGGGGGAGGGAAACAAAAACATTCAGTACTTC
-	TRBJ2-1	TRBV15	-	CATSSGGQSEQFF	TGTGCCACCAGCTCGGGGGGCCAATCTGAGCAGTTCTTC
-	TRBJ1-1	TRBV12-3/TRBV12-4	-	CASSLREMNTEAFF	TGTGCCAGCAGTTTGAGGGAAATGAACACTGAAGCTTTCTTT
-	TRBJ2-1	TRBV7-6	TRBD2	CASSTTSVHEQFF	TGTGCCAGCAGCACAACTAGCGTTCATGAGCAGTTCTTC
-	TRBJ2-1	TRBV4-1	TRBD2	CASSQSASGSPYNEQFF	TGCGCCAGCAGCCAGTCGGCTAGCGGGAGTCCCTACAATGAGCAGTTCTTC
-	TRBJ2-7	TRBV7-3	TRBD2	CASSLMAGEGWEQYF	TGTGCCAGCAGCTTAATGGCGGGAGAAGGTTGGGAGCAGTACTTC
-	TRBJ2-3	TRBV9	TRBD1	CASSPGTGGRGTQYF	TGTGCCAGCAGTCCCGGGACAGGGGGTCGGGGTACGCAGTATTTT
few	TRBJ2-2	TRBV7-3	-	CASSLNGQGGDTGELFF	TGTGCCAGCAGCTTAAATGGCCAGGGGGGAGACACCGGGGAGCTGTTTTTT
-	TRBJ2-7	TRBV7-2	TRBD1	CASSLLDRAHEQYF	TGTGCCAGCAGCTTATTAGACAGGGCCCACGAGCAGTACTTC
few	TRBJ1-2	TRBV27	-	CASSSVGNYGYTF	TGTGCCAGCAGTTCGGTGGGCAACTATGGCTACACCTTC
-	TRBJ2-1	TRBV7-8	-	CASSLGYGSSSYNEQFF	TGTGCCAGCAGCTTAGGATACGGGTCCAGCTCCTACAATGAGCAGTTCTTC
-	TRBJ2-1	TRBV27	TRBD2	CASGLASGGNEQFF	TGTGCCAGCGGTTTGGCTAGCGGGGGGAATGAGCAGTTCTTC
few	TRBJ2-5	TRBV20-1	TRBD1	CSARDISGGPETQYF	TGCAGTGCTAGAGATATTTCAGGGGGCCCAGAGACCCAGTACTTC
-	TRBJ2-3	TRBV29-1	TRBD2	CSVEGGSGSTDTQYF	TGCAGCGTTGAAGGGGGTAGCGGGTCCACAGATACGCAGTATTTT
-	TRBJ2-2	TRBV24-1	TRBD1	CATSDPGQGYTGELFF	TGTGCCACCAGTGATCCCGGACAGGGGTACACCGGGGAGCTGTTTTTT
few	TRBJ2-7	TRBV29-1	-	CSVEDEGGRYEQYF	TGCAGCGTTGAAGATGAGGGGGGCAGGTACGAGCAGTACTTC
many	TRBJ2-5	TRBV27	-	CASSLWDGQETQYF	TGTGCCAGCAGTTTGTGGGACGGACAAGAGACCCAGTACTTC